The 3 T cell receptor beta chains in this list originate from one sample, sequenced in a study of vaccination and CD4 T cells after COVID-19. Sequencing of the DNA from cultured CD4+ T cells was carried out with the Oncomine TCR Beta short-read assay. TCRdb passed the PCR reads through MiXCR, listing each CDR3 protein once. There are some 9,000 distinct CDR3 sequences in the sample; around 63% occur only once, and 7.5% to 9.5% lies in the top ten. Specified treatment: 10-day PBMC culture with coronavirus spike peptide pools or control peptides (ViraFEST assay). No antigen has been identified for these receptors. The sample was CD4+ T cells from blood, cultured in vitro, taken before SARS-CoV-2 vaccination. These receptors were obtained from a human donor who had recovered from COVID-19.

On this clonotype itself: This sequence may be a read error, since a much larger clone differs from it by one base. The genes are TRBV7-2 and TRBJ2-7, with 11 positions matching TRBD2. Per the germline V gene, CDR1 is SGHTA and CDR2 is FQGNSA. The CDR3 spans 14 residues. The junction had 3 bases not matched to a gene; V was cut back by 5 bases and J by 3 bases. CDR3 loop: CASSVTSGSYEQYF. For the CDR3, the DNA is TGTGCCAGCAGCGTCACTAGCGGGAGCTACGAGCAGTACTTC.

Here the CDR3 reads CASSYSGAVTDTQYF. The CDR3 region has the DNA TGTGCCAGCAGTTACTCAGGTGCAGTCACAGATACGCAGTATTTT. The V gene is TRBV6-2 or TRBV6-3, the J gene TRBJ2-3; D is unresolved. The CDR3 is 15 amino acids. V was cut by 0 bases and J by 2 bases, with 9 bases left in between. Germline loops: CDR1 MNHEY, CDR2 SVGEGT.

J is TRBJ2-7 and V is TRBV20-1; possibly TRBD2 for D (6 bases). The CDR3 contains 13 residues. The V and J ends lost 0 bases and 9 bases respectively, with 15 bases between them. Germline V gene lookup returns CDR1 DFQATT and CDR2 SNEGSKA (reference sequence). This CDR3 is CSARDEGRNPQYF. CDR3 nucleotides: TGCAGTGCTAGAGATGAAGGGAGGAATCCGCAGTACTTC.